This passage covers 20 T cell receptor beta chains from one sample sequenced in a study of breast tumors, draining lymph nodes, adjacent tissues. Samples came from axillary lymph nodes draining the breast cancer. TCRdb fed the multiplex PCR reads into MiXCR, producing one record per CDR3 protein. In the table there are about 80,000 distinct CDR3 sequences, around 20% of which are singletons. Sequenced input: axillary lymph node tissue. Every receptor here comes from a female donor with breast cancer. Some clones in this sample may be carry-over from other donors' samples.

This clonotype was counted at least ten times. The V and J genes are TRBV5-4 and TRBJ1-6, with D possibly matching TRBD1 (5 bases). V was cut by 0 bases and J by 3 bases, with 7 bases left in between. Germline CDR1 is SGHNT and CDR2 is YYREEE (reference sequence). The CDR3 has 15 amino acids. This chain's CDR3 is CASSLGGGYNSPLHF. The CDR3 DNA reads as TGTGCCAGCAGCTTGGGGGGGGGCTATAATTCACCCCTCCACTTT.

The rearrangement uses TRBV28 and TRBJ2-1; tentatively, D is TRBD1 (6 bases). Trimming removed 2 bases at V and 8 bases at J, with 10 bases between. From germline, CDR1 is MDHEN and CDR2 SYDVKM. The CDR3 totals 13 residues. CDR3 protein: CASSLTQGHEQFF. CDR3 nucleotide sequence: TGTGCCAGCAGTTTAACACAGGGACATGAGCAGTTCTTC. The full variable domain, with the rest looked up from reference TRBV28 and TRBJ2-1, is DVKVTQSSRYLVKRTGEKVFLECVQDMDHENMFWYRQDPGLGLRLIYFSYDVKMKEKGDIPEGYSVSREKKERFSLILESASTNQTSMYLCASSLTQGHEQFFGPGTRLTVL.

This clonotype was counted at least ten times. The rearrangement links TRBV7-6 to TRBJ2-1; 13 positions agree with TRBD2. Germline trimming cut 5 bases from V and 6 bases from J; bases unmatched to any gene: 4. The V gene's germline CDR1 is SGHVS and CDR2 FNYEAQ. The CDR3 is 15 amino acids. In nucleotides, the CDR3 is TGTGCCAGCAGCCGGACTAGCGGGAGTCCCAATGAGCAGTTCTTC. Protein product: CASSRTSGSPNEQFF. The full variable domain, rest sourced from reference TRBV7-6 and TRBJ2-1, is GAGVSQSPRYKVTKRGQDVALRCDPISGHVSLYWYRQALGQGPEFLTYFNYEAQQDKSGLPNDRFSAERPEGSISTLTIQRTEQRDSAMYRCASSRTSGSPNEQFFGPGTRLTVL.

This clonotype was counted many times. The chain combines TRBV24-1 with TRBJ2-3; 8 bases line up with TRBD1. This CDR3 has 15 residues. Germline V gives CDR1 KGHDR, CDR2 SFDVKD. The V segment lost 4 bases and the J segment 0 bases; nucleotides outside the gene matches: 2. CDR3 loop: CATSEYRGSTDTQYF. In DNA, the CDR3 is TGTGCCACCAGTGAGTACAGGGGGAGCACAGATACGCAGTATTTT.

At least ten counts were recorded for this clonotype. The genes are TRBV5-6 and TRBJ2-1, with a possible D match to TRBD2 (6 bases). The germline CDR1 and CDR2 sequences are SGHDT and YYEEEE. The CDR3 is made up of 16 amino acids. V lost 6 bases and J lost 2, with 18 bases in between. In nucleotides, the CDR3 is TGTGCCAGCACCCATTACACGGGGGTGACCTACAATGAGCAGTTCTTC. This gives the protein CASTHYTGVTYNEQFF.

This clonotype was seen at least ten times. The CDR3 is CASSRTSGRSNNEQFF. Written as DNA, the CDR3 is TGTGCCAGTAGTCGGACTAGCGGGAGAAGTAACAATGAGCAGTTCTTC. The V gene is TRBV19, the J gene TRBJ2-1, with TRBD2 matching 13 bases. J lost 5 bases, V lost 5 bases, and 6 bases had no gene match. Looked up from germline, CDR1 is LNHDA and CDR2 is SQIVND (reference sequence). The length of the CDR3 is 16 residues. The whole variable domain, remainder taken from reference TRBV19 and TRBJ2-1, is DGGITQSPKYLFRKEGQNVTLSCEQNLNHDAMYWYRQDPGQGLRLIYYSQIVNDFQKGDIAEGYSVSREKKESFPLTVTSAQKNPTAFYLCASSRTSGRSNNEQFFGPGTRLTVL.

The table lists this clonotype with a few counts. V is TRBV30 and J is TRBJ2-2, with TRBD2 matching 7 bases. J lost 5 bases, V lost 3 bases, and 3 bases had no gene match. The CDR3 runs to 13 residues. Germline CDR1 GTSNPN, CDR2 SVGIG (reference sequence). CDR3 sequence reads: CAWRRGRTGELFF. CDR3 nucleotides: TGTGCCTGGAGGCGGGGGAGGACCGGGGAGCTGTTTTTT.

The chain recombines TRBV18 with TRBJ2-7; TRBD1 might be the D (5 bases). From germline, CDR1 is KGHSH and CDR2 LQKENI. V shed 0 bases and J shed 8 bases, with 11 bases lying between them. The CDR3 sequence is 13 residues long. The CDR3, as DNA: TGTGCCAGCTCACCACCCCAGGGAAACAAGCAGTACTTC. Amino acid sequence: CASSPPQGNKQYF.

The V and J genes are TRBV6-5 and TRBJ1-1; TRBD1 is a possible D gene (5 bases). There are 13 residues in the CDR3. Germline CDR1 is MNHEY and CDR2 is SVGAGI. Trimming removed 6 bases at V and 5 bases at J, with 13 bases between. The CDR3 coding sequence is TGTGCCAGCAGAGAGAGGGGAGGAACTGAAGCTTTCTTT. This codes for CASRERGGTEAFF.

This clonotype was recorded many times. This rearrangement joins TRBV20-1 to TRBJ2-3; 13 positions agree with TRBD2. J gave up 0 bases and V 7 bases, and 4 bases lay outside the gene matches. This CDR3 has 15 residues. Germline values: CDR1 DFQATT, CDR2 SNEGSKA (reference sequence). This CDR3 is CSGTSGGASTDTQYF. CDR3 sequence (DNA): TGCAGTGGGACTAGCGGGGGCGCTAGCACAGATACGCAGTATTTT.

This clonotype was found many times. V is TRBV6-1 and J is TRBJ2-7; D not resolved. CDR3 length: 12 residues. Germline values: CDR1 MNHNS, CDR2 SASEGT. Trimming left V 7 bases short and J 0 bases short, with 7 bases between. The CDR3 bases are TGTGCCAGCACCCCCAGCTCCTACGAGCAGTACTTC. This gives the protein CASTPSSYEQYF.

At least ten counts were recorded for this clonotype. This chain connects TRBV20-1 to TRBJ2-5; D is perhaps TRBD1 (6 bases). In germline, CDR1 is DFQATT, CDR2 SNEGSKA (reference sequence). Trimming left V 4 bases short and J 5 bases short, with 14 bases between. The CDR3 sequence is 13 residues long. As DNA, the CDR3 is TGCAGTGCTAAAAAGGACAGACGGGAGACCCAGTACTTC. It specifies CSAKKDRRETQYF.

Regarding this clonotype: A read error may be the cause here, since a much bigger clone is one base away. The chain employs TRBV20-1 and TRBJ1-2, with TRBD1 matching 9 bases. The CDR3 consists of 15 residues. With V trimmed by 2 bases and J by 7 bases, 11 bases remained unmatched. Per the germline V gene, CDR1 is DFQATT and CDR2 is SNEGSKA (reference sequence). This CDR3 is CSARPPDRGAGGYTF. CDR3 coding DNA: TGCAGTGCTAGACCCCCGGACAGGGGCGCCGGTGGCTACACCTTC.

In this sample, this clonotype turned up many times. The CDR3 here is CASSLSAGAYEQYF. For the CDR3, the DNA is TGCGCCAGCAGCTTGTCAGCGGGAGCCTACGAGCAGTACTTC. The genes are TRBV5-1 and TRBJ2-7; 8 nucleotides line up with TRBD2. Germline V gene sequence: CDR1 SGHRS, CDR2 YFSETQ. This CDR3 has 14 residues. Trimming at V came to 1 base and at J to 2 bases, leaving 2 bases not matched to a gene.

This clonotype has at least ten counts. The rearrangement joins TRBV24-1 to TRBJ2-3, with D unresolved. CDR1 is KGHDR, CDR2 SFDVKD, per germline. The CDR3 totals 15 residues. With 6 bases removed from V and 0 bases from J, the gap between germline ends came to 12 bases. CDR3 sequence (DNA): TGTGCCACCAGTCCTGGGCAGATTAGCACAGATACGCAGTATTTT. This encodes CATSPGQISTDTQYF.

Ten or more counts support this clonotype. V gene TRBV20-1 combines with J gene TRBJ2-3; 11 bases align to TRBD2. V dropped 1 base and J dropped 3; count of bases not matched to a gene: 9. The CDR3 covers 17 residues. Germline CDR1 DFQATT, CDR2 SNEGSKA (reference sequence). The CDR3 DNA reads as TGCAGTGCTAGAGTTGGGACTAGCGGAGGGCGAACAGATACGCAGTATTTT. This gives the protein CSARVGTSGGRTDTQYF.

This clonotype was counted at least ten times. V gene TRBV27 combines with J gene TRBJ2-5; D remains ambiguous. In germline, CDR1 is MNHEY, CDR2 SMNVEV (reference sequence). The V end lost 5 bases, the J end lost 5 bases, and 12 bases lay between the germline ends. The CDR3 runs 13 residues. The CDR3 coding sequence is TGTGCCAGCAGTCGGCGACACGAGGAGACCCAGTACTTC. It codes for CASSRRHEETQYF.

This clonotype occurred many times. The genes are TRBV6-2 or TRBV6-3 and TRBJ2-2; D uncertain. The V gene's germline CDR1 is MNHEY and CDR2 SVGEGT. The CDR3 covers 13 residues. The ends were cut back, 6 bases at V and 5 bases at J, with 10 bases in the middle. The CDR3 DNA sequence: TGTGCCAGCAGCTTGGTAACTACCGGGGAGCTGTTTTTT. Translation gives CASSLVTTGELFF.

There are many counts of this clonotype. This chain links TRBV9 with TRBJ2-2; either TRBD1 or TRBD2 may supply D (5 bases each). V lost 0 bases to trimming and J lost 3 bases, with 9 bases between them. CDR3 length: 15 residues. Looked up from germline, CDR1 is SGDLS and CDR2 is YYNGEE. The CDR3 is CASSVVGRDTGELFF. Here the CDR3 DNA reads TGTGCCAGCAGCGTAGTGGGGCGGGACACCGGGGAGCTGTTTTTT.

Ten or more counts support this clonotype. CDR3 nucleotide sequence: TGTGCCACCAATTGGGTCCGGGGCAGGGGATCATCGGGAAACACCATATATTTT. This encodes CATNWVRGRGSSGNTIYF. The rearrangement links TRBV6-1 to TRBJ1-3, with TRBD1 as a possible D gene (6 bases). The germline V gene has CDR1 MNHNS and CDR2 SASEGT. Trimming removed 10 bases at V and 4 bases at J, with 29 bases between. The CDR3 loop spans 18 amino acids.